This record looks at one T cell receptor beta chain sequence and its context. Its cognate antigen is unknown. V lost 0 bases and J 5 bases, leaving 7 bases between the germline ends. The CDR3 is 13 amino acids. Germline V CDR1 and CDR2: KGHSH, LQKENI. The data stem from a study of early stage breast cancer tumors. The overall study: Each sample averaged approximately 9.8-fold read coverage.

Findings and caveats of the study: Tumors had around 2.5-fold higher T cell density than normal breast. Chain pairing and CD4, CD8 or FOXP3 expression were not captured. Commonly generated sequences made up most enriched TCRB sequences shared between patients.

Repertoires were generated with immunoSEQ multiplex PCR, while TCRdb's copy carries only in-frame clones and drops some. The sample includes fewer than 70,000 clones, 80% of them seen just once. The V gene is TRBV18, the J gene TRBJ1-2; unclear D gene. The sequence was obtained from a person between 35 and 49 years old with breast cancer. Sequencing was carried out using blood. CDR3 region: CASSPPSVYGYTF. Written as DNA, the CDR3 is TGTGCCAGCTCACCACCTTCGGTATATGGCTACACCTTC.